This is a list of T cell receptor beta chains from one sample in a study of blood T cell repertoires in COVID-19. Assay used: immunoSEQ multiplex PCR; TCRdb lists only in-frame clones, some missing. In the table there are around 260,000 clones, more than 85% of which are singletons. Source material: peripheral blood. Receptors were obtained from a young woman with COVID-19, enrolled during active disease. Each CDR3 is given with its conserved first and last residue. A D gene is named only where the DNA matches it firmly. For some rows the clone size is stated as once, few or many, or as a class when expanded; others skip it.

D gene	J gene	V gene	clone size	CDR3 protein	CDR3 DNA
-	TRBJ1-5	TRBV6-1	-	CASSEERGYQPQHF	TGTGCCAGCAGTGAAGAGAGGGGGTATCAGCCCCAGCATTTT
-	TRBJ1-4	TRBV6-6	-	CASSYHPGNEKLFF	TGTGCCAGCAGTTACCATCCGGGGAATGAAAAACTGTTTTTT
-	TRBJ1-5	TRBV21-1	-	CASTSSITGHGSNQPQHF	TGTGCCAGCACCTCCTCTATAACGGGACACGGTAGCAATCAGCCCCAGCATTTT
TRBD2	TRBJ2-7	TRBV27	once	CASSLSRESSYEQYF	TGTGCCAGCAGTTTATCGCGGGAGAGCTCCTACGAGCAGTACTTC
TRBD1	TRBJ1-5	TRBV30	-	CAWSIRGSNQPQHF	TGTGCCTGGAGTATCAGGGGGAGCAATCAGCCCCAGCATTTT
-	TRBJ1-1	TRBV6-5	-	CASKSGTSYTEAFF	TGTGCCAGCAAGTCAGGGACAAGCTACACTGAAGCTTTCTTT
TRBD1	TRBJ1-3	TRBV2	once	CASSETGLRNTIYF	TGTGCCAGCAGTGAGACAGGGCTGAGAAACACCATATATTTT
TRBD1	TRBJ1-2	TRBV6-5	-	CASSPEMDRAYGYTF	TGTGCCAGCAGCCCCGAGATGGACAGGGCCTATGGCTACACCTTC
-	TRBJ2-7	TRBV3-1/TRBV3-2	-	CASSQVGTFYEQYF	TGTGCCAGCAGCCAAGTCGGTACTTTCTACGAGCAGTACTTC
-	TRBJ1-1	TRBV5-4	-	CASSRMDVRATEAFF	TGTGCCAGCAGCCGGATGGATGTCAGGGCGACTGAAGCTTTCTTT
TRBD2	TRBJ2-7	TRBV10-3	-	CAIDPGTSGNPYVEQYF	TGTGCCATCGACCCGGGGACTAGCGGAAACCCCTACGTCGAGCAGTACTTC
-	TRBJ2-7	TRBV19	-	CASSSQAGAYEQYF	TGTGCCAGTAGTAGTCAAGCAGGGGCCTACGAGCAGTACTTC
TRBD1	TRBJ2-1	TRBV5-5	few	CASSLAGDRVFFF	TGTGCCAGCAGCTTGGCCGGCGACAGGGTGTTTTTCTTC
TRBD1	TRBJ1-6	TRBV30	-	CAWSSKLTGGPLWNSPLHF	TGTGCCTGGAGTAGTAAATTAACAGGGGGCCCCCTTTGGAATTCACCCCTCCACTTT
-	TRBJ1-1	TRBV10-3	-	CAISNGLEPLTGNTEAFF	TGTGCCATCAGCAACGGATTAGAGCCCTTAACAGGTAACACTGAAGCTTTCTTT
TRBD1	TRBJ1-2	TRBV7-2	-	CASSEQGDGYGYTF	TGTGCCAGCAGCGAACAGGGGGACGGCTATGGCTACACCTTC
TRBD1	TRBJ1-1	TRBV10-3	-	CAISESRGGASEAFF	TGTGCCATCAGTGAGTCGCGAGGGGGCGCGTCTGAAGCTTTCTTT
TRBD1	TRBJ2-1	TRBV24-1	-	CATSDTTGAEGVGRYNEQFF	TGTGCCACCAGTGATACGACAGGGGCCGAGGGAGTTGGTCGCTACAATGAGCAGTTCTTC
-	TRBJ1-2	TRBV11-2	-	CASSLSGNYGYTF	TGTGCCAGCAGCTTATCGGGAAACTATGGCTACACCTTC
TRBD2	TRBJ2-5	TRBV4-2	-	CASSQSPGGYQETQYF	TGTGCCAGCAGCCAAAGCCCCGGGGGGTACCAAGAGACCCAGTACTTC
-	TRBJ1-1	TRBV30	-	CAWSGGGARKGTEAFF	TGTGCCTGGAGTGGGGGAGGGGCGAGAAAAGGAACTGAAGCTTTCTTT
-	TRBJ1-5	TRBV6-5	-	CASTDYSNQPQHF	TGTGCCAGCACAGACTATAGCAATCAGCCCCAGCATTTT
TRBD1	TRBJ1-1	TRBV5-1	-	CASKVQGGTEAFF	TGCGCCAGCAAGGTCCAGGGGGGCACTGAAGCTTTCTTT
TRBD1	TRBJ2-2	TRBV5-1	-	CASSPRTGVAGELFF	TGCGCCAGCAGCCCCAGGACAGGGGTGGCCGGGGAGCTGTTTTTT
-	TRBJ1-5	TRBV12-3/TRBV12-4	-	CASSFRGQPQHF	TGTGCCAGCAGTTTTCGGGGTCAGCCCCAGCATTTT
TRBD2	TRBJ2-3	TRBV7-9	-	CASSPSGVHNTDTQYF	TGTGCCAGCAGCCCTAGCGGAGTCCATAACACAGATACGCAGTATTTT
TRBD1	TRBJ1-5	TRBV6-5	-	CASSLSGQGNQPQHF	TGTGCCAGCAGTTTGAGCGGACAGGGAAATCAGCCCCAGCATTTT
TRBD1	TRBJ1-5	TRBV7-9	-	CASSLGRDRGFQPQHF	TGTGCCAGCAGCTTAGGACGGGACAGGGGATTCCAGCCCCAGCATTTT